One sample yielded the 13 T cell receptor beta chains listed below, sequenced in a study of siplizumab effects on memory and regulatory T cells (dated by TCRdb to between 2018 and 2021). Library construction relied on the immunoSEQ multiplex PCR assay. Here the immuneACCESS table is served through TCRdb, limited to in-frame sequences with V and J called. Missing clones are a known gap in these copies; in checked studies unresolved V genes cover under half, and the rest lacks a known reason. In all, the sample holds 97,000 or so clones, and 80% to 95% of those were seen once. 0.85% to 1.2% of the sample lies in the top ten. The specimen sequenced was CD4+ T cells sorted from blood. All receptors derive from a human donor in good health.

This chain joins TRBV28 and TRBJ2-1; 12 positions match TRBD2. The CDR3 has 20 residues. CDR1 is MDHEN, CDR2 SYDVKM, per germline. Germline trimming cut 7 bases from V and 6 bases from J; bases unmatched to any gene: 22. CDR3 nucleotide sequence: TGTGCCAGCAAGTTTGAGGGGGGGCTAGCGGGAGGGCCTAGGCGCAATGAGCAGTTCTTC. This gives the protein CASKFEGGLAGGPRRNEQFF.

V is TRBV11-2 and J is TRBJ2-1; no reliable D call. The length of the CDR3 is 11 residues. Looked up from germline, CDR1 is SGHAT and CDR2 is FQNNGV. The V end was cut by 7 bases, the J end by 3 bases, with 4 bases between. CDR3 bases: TGTGCCAGCACCAACTACAATGAGCAGTTCTTC. Translating gives CASTNYNEQFF.

The chain carries TRBV2 and TRBJ2-1, with 7 nucleotides matching TRBD2. V trimming: 4 bases; J trimming: 3 bases; junction bases outside the gene matches: 0. This CDR3 region has 13 residues. Germline CDR1 reads SNHLY; CDR2 reads FYNNEI. The CDR3 bases are TGTGCCAGCAGTGGCGGGAGCTACAATGAGCAGTTCTTC. As protein: CASSGGSYNEQFF.

The J gene is TRBJ1-5, the V gene TRBV30; D might be TRBD1 (6 bases). Trimming shortened V by 5 bases and J by 1 base, and 18 bases separated the two germline ends. The CDR3 is 16 residues long. The V gene's germline CDR1 is GTSNPN and CDR2 SVGIG (reference sequence). DNA for the CDR3: TGTGCCTGGGGTCGGCAGGGGCGGTTCAGCAATCAGCCCCAGCATTTT. Translating it yields CAWGRQGRFSNQPQHF.

The rearrangement links TRBV28 to TRBJ2-5, with a weak D call TRBD1 (6 bases). Germline CDR1 and CDR2: MDHEN and SYDVKM. CDR3 length equals 16 residues. V gave up 2 bases and J gave up 5 bases, with 18 bases separating them. Here the CDR3 DNA reads TGTGCCAGCAGTTTAAGGTTCAGGGGAGAGGGGGAGACCCAGTACTTC. Residues: CASSLRFRGEGETQYF.

The chain recombines TRBV11-2 with TRBJ2-7; 7 bases align to TRBD1. V lost 4 bases and J lost 3; bases outside the gene matches: 9. The CDR3 runs 15 residues. Germline lookup yields CDR1 SGHAT and CDR2 FQNNGV. The CDR3 loop reads CASSSRGQSGYEQYF. As DNA, the CDR3 is TGTGCCAGCAGCTCCCGGGGACAGTCGGGCTACGAGCAGTACTTC.

The J gene is TRBJ2-5, the V gene TRBV5-4; 10 bases line up with TRBD2. The germline V gene encodes CDR1 SGHNT and CDR2 YYREEE (reference sequence). The CDR3 sequence is 15 residues long. The trim removed 2 bases at V and 5 bases at J, leaving 6 bases unmatched. The CDR3 sequence: CASSLGSGRQETQYF. CDR3 sequence (DNA): TGTGCCAGCAGCTTAGGTAGCGGGAGGCAGGAGACCCAGTACTTC.

The sample holds one count of this clone. V usage is TRBV7-9 and J usage is TRBJ2-1; D perhaps matches TRBD1 (5 bases). Germline V CDR1 and CDR2: SEHNR, FQNEAQ (reference sequence). V lost 5 bases to trimming and J lost 3 bases, with 14 bases between them. The CDR3 consists of 15 residues. CDR3: CASSQVGQRYNEQFF. CDR3 bases: TGTGCCAGCAGCCAAGTCGGACAACGCTACAATGAGCAGTTCTTC.

The CDR3 coding sequence is TGTGCCAGCAGCGTACAGGGGACTAATGAAAAACTGTTTTTT. Amino acid sequence: CASSVQGTNEKLFF. The rearrangement links TRBV9 to TRBJ1-4; tentative D call: TRBD1 (6 bases). CDR1 SGDLS and CDR2 YYNGEE come from the germline V gene. Trimming left V 1 base short and J 2 bases short, with 6 bases between. This CDR3 contains 14 residues.

The chain employs TRBV4-1 and TRBJ1-5; D is unclear. The length of the CDR3 is 14 residues. Per the germline V gene, CDR1 is MGHRA and CDR2 is YSYEKL. With 2 bases removed from V and 4 bases from J, the gap between germline ends came to 9 bases. CDR3 loop: CASSQLTLNQPQHF. The CDR3 DNA reads as TGCGCCAGCAGCCAACTGACCTTAAATCAGCCCCAGCATTTT.

The chain uses TRBV2 and TRBJ2-7, with no clear D. V lost 6 bases and J 3 bases, leaving 12 bases between the germline ends. CDR3 length: 13 residues. Germline V CDR1 and CDR2: SNHLY, FYNNEI. The CDR3 loop reads CASSTHRNYEQYF. The CDR3 coding sequence is TGTGCCAGCAGCACTCACCGGAACTACGAGCAGTACTTC.

The chain carries TRBV28 and TRBJ2-7; 7 bases line up with TRBD1. This CDR3 region has 15 residues. V lost 5 bases to trimming and J lost 7 bases; unmatched junction nucleotides: 14. In germline, CDR1 is MDHEN, CDR2 SYDVKM. CDR3 bases: TGTGCCAGCAGTATCATCTCACCCACAGGGGAAGAGCAGTACTTC. Protein sequence: CASSIISPTGEEQYF. The variable domain in full, with the rest retrieved from reference TRBV28 and TRBJ2-7, is DVKVTQSSRYLVKRTGEKVFLECVQDMDHENMFWYRQDPGLGLRLIYFSYDVKMKEKGDIPEGYSVSREKKERFSLILESASTNQTSMYLCASSIISPTGEEQYFGPGTRLTVT.

This clone was observed once. This chain links TRBV6-1 with TRBJ2-7, with D possibly TRBD1 on 6 matching bases. The germline V gene encodes CDR1 MNHNS and CDR2 SASEGT. The CDR3 has 12 amino acids. Deletions cut 6 bases from V and 6 bases from J, with 12 bases between. The CDR3, as DNA: TGTGCCAGCAGCGCAACAGGGATCGAGCAGTACTTC. Protein sequence: CASSATGIEQYF.